Sequencing of this T cell receptor beta chain was carried out in a study of OX40 agonist ivuxolimab in advanced cancers. Study observations and caveats: Still undetermined is the antigen specificity of the expanded peripheral T cells. The 0.1-3.0 mg/kg partial responders had among the lowest clonal expansion.

V dropped 1 base and J dropped 4; count of bases not matched to a gene: 8. This CDR3 region has 19 residues. CDR1 and CDR2 from the germline V gene are MNHEY and SMNVEV (reference sequence). This table comes from immunoSEQ multiplex PCR, and its TCRdb copy is limited to in-frame clones, with some not included. Here the sample spans 20,000 to 25,000 clones, approximately 86% being singletons. The sample holds a few counts of this clone. Its specificity is not known. The same CDR3 is also encoded by other DNA sequences in this sample. Sequencing was performed on CD4+ or CD8+ T cells sorted from blood, taken in a trial of the OX40 agonist ivuxolimab. V gene TRBV27 combines with J gene TRBJ2-1; TRBD2 aligns across 15 bases. This TCR was recovered from an adult with an advanced solid tumor such as melanoma, head and neck, liver or kidney cancer. CDR3 bases: TGTGCCAGCAGTTTATTAGGTGGGACTAGCGGGGGGCTATACAATGAGCAGTTCTTC. This encodes CASSLLGGTSGGLYNEQFF.